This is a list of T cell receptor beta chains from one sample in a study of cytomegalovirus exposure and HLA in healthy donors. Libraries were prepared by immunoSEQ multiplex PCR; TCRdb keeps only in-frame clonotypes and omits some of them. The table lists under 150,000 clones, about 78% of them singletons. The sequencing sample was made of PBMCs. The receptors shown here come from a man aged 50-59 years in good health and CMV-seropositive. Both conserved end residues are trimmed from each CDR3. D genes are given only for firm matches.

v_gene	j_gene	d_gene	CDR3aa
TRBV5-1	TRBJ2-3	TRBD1	ASSLGTGAPDTQY
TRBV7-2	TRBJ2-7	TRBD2	ASSVAGGPYEQY
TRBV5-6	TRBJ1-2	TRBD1	ASGDRNNYGYT
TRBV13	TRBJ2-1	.	ASSLEDSPFNEQF
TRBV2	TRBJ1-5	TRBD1	ASSRQGPSSNQPQH
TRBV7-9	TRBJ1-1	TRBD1	ASSRDRGRDEAF
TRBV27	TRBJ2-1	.	ASSLGGSSYNEQF
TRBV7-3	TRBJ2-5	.	ASSLTAQETQY
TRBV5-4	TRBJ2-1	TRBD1	ASSLGGTGILTYNEQF
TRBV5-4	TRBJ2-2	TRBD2	ASSKGGAGDTGELF
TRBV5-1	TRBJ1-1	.	ASSFAEGATSEAF
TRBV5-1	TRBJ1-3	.	ASSAGSSGNTIY
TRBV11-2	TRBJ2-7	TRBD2	ASSFTPTLAGSYEQY
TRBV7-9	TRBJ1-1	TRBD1	ASSSYNRGQGEAF
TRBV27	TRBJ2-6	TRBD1	ASSSPTGKGLSGANVLT
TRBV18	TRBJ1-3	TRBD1	ASSPTGTGAYSSGNTIY
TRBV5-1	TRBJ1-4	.	ASSSGSDEKLF
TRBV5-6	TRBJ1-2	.	ASSLTQGVYGYT
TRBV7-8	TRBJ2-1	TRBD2	ASSLRRLAGGHGNEQF
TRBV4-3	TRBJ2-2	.	ASSPGDFANTGELF
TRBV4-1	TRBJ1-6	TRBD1	ASSQREPGQGYNSPLH
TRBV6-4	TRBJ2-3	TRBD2	ASSDGAGGPIDTQY
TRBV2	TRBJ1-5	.	ASRPQGWNQPQH
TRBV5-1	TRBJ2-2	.	ASSLGQVYFTGELF
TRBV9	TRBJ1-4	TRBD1	ASSGPDREANEKLF
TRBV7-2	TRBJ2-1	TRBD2	ASSFRLAGNEQF
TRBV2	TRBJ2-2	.	ASTDRRRLTGELF
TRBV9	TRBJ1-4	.	ASSVGNRKNEKLF